These T cell receptor beta chains were read from a single sample in a study of blood T cell repertoires in COVID-19. The repertoire was sequenced with immunoSEQ multiplex PCR; TCRdb's copy has only in-frame clones and lacks some. The table includes 150,000 or so clones, around four fifths detected once. The sequenced sample was peripheral blood. These receptors were obtained from a man aged 40-50 years who had recovered from COVID-19. Each CDR3 is given with its conserved first and last residue. A D gene is named only where the DNA matches it firmly. Rows give clone size only sometimes, using once, few, many, or a class for an expanded clone.

v_call,d_call,j_call,clone_size,cdr3_nt,cdr3_aa
TRBV18,.,TRBJ2-7,.,TGTGCCAGCTCACGGGAGGCGGGACAGAGACCCTACGAGCAGTACTTC,CASSREAGQRPYEQYF
TRBV6-2/TRBV6-3,TRBD1,TRBJ2-2,.,TGTGCCAGCAGTTACTCGACAGTGGGACAGGCGGGGACCGGGGAGCTGTTTTTT,CASSYSTVGQAGTGELFF
TRBV18,.,TRBJ1-2,.,TGTGCCAGCTCTGATTTCGGGGTGGATGGCTACACCTTC,CASSDFGVDGYTF
TRBV18,.,TRBJ2-7,.,TGTGCCAGCTCACCGGGGCGCTCCTACGAGCAGTACTTC,CASSPGRSYEQYF
TRBV27,.,TRBJ2-3,many,TGTGCCAGCAGTTTAACCGGAGGTTCTAGCACAGATACGCAGTATTTT,CASSLTGGSSTDTQYF
TRBV4-2,TRBD1,TRBJ1-5,.,TGTGCCAGCAGCTCCCGACAGGGTAGCAATCAGCCCCAGCATTTT,CASSSRQGSNQPQHF
TRBV7-2,TRBD1,TRBJ1-5,.,TGTGCCAGCAGCTCGCAGGGGGCCACCACTAATCAGCCCCAGCATTTT,CASSSQGATTNQPQHF
TRBV5-4,.,TRBJ2-5,few,TGTGCCAGCAGCCGAGAGGGCCAGGAGACCCAGTACTTC,CASSREGQETQYF
TRBV6-5,.,TRBJ1-1,.,TGTGCCAGCAGCCCCGACAGGCCCCGGAACACTGAAGCTTTCTTT,CASSPDRPRNTEAFF
TRBV6-2/TRBV6-3,.,TRBJ1-5,once,TGTGCCAGCAGTTACCACGGTCCCGATAATCAGCCCCAGCATTTT,CASSYHGPDNQPQHF
TRBV30,.,TRBJ1-5,.,TGTGCCTGGAGTGTCAGACACAATCAGCCCCAGCATTTT,CAWSVRHNQPQHF
TRBV7-3,TRBD1,TRBJ1-1,.,TGTGCCAGCAGCTTATCATCAGGGGGTACTCAAGCTTTCTTT,CASSLSSGGTQAFF
TRBV24-1,TRBD2,TRBJ2-5,once,TGTGCCACCAGTGGATCGGGAGGCTCGGCAGAGACCCAGTACTTC,CATSGSGGSAETQYF
TRBV5-1,.,TRBJ2-3,.,TGCGCCAGCAGCTTGGGCTGGGGAGGCGCAGATACGCAGTATTTT,CASSLGWGGADTQYF
TRBV5-6,.,TRBJ2-7,.,TGTGCCAGCAGCCCAATCGACAATCACGAGCAGTACTTC,CASSPIDNHEQYF
TRBV19,TRBD2,TRBJ2-7,.,TGTGCCAGTAGTATAGCCGGGGGGAACGAGCAGTACTTC,CASSIAGGNEQYF
TRBV6-4,TRBD2,TRBJ2-1,.,TGTGCCAGCAGCCCCGGACTAGCGGAGTCCTACAATGAGCAGTTCTTC,CASSPGLAESYNEQFF
TRBV27,.,TRBJ1-5,.,TGTGCCAGCAGTTTCGCGGTCGCGGGTCAGCCCCAGCATTTT,CASSFAVAGQPQHF